Listed below are T cell receptor beta chains from one sample, sequenced in a study of vaccination and CD4 T cells after COVID-19. Which antigens these TCRs recognize remains unknown. TCRdb re-derived calls from the PCR reads in MiXCR, one entry per CDR3 protein. The table includes thousands of distinct CDR3 sequences, approximately 40% detected once. The sample comprised CD4+ T cells from blood, cultured in vitro. All receptors come from a human donor in good health. The CDR3 runs from the conserved cysteine through the conserved F or W. A D gene is named only where the DNA matches it firmly. The listing skips clone size in some rows; elsewhere it reads once, few, many or a size class.

>few|NA|TRBV2|TRBJ1-2
CASSGAYGYTF
TGTGCCAGCAGTGGAGCTTATGGCTACACCTTC
>NA|TRBD2|TRBV20-1|TRBJ2-5
CSASGLAGGNEETQYF
TGCAGTGCTAGTGGGTTGGCGGGGGGTAACGAAGAGACCCAGTACTTC
>NA|NA|TRBV2|TRBJ1-2
CAGYPGFYGYTF
TGTGCCGGCTACCCAGGGTTCTATGGCTACACCTTC
>few|NA|TRBV11-2|TRBJ1-1
CASTKRTANTEAFF
TGTGCCAGCACCAAAAGGACGGCGAACACTGAAGCTTTCTTT
>NA|NA|TRBV12-3/TRBV12-4|TRBJ2-3
CASSMTVPDTQYF
TGTGCCAGCAGTATGACTGTCCCAGATACGCAGTATTTT
>NA|TRBD2|TRBV6-1|TRBJ2-3
CASSPIAGGPTDTQYF
TGTGCCAGCAGCCCCATAGCGGGAGGACCCACAGATACGCAGTATTTT
>NA|TRBD1|TRBV27|TRBJ2-1
CASSQNRGNEQFF
TGTGCCAGCAGTCAGAACAGGGGAAATGAGCAGTTCTTC
>NA|TRBD2|TRBV19|TRBJ2-1
CATRGLAGGVRGSYNEQFF
TGTGCCACCCGGGGACTAGCGGGGGGCGTCCGCGGCTCCTACAATGAGCAGTTCTTC
>few|NA|TRBV6-1|TRBJ1-6
CASGRADSYNSPLHF
TGTGCCAGCGGAAGGGCCGACTCCTATAATTCACCCCTCCACTTT
>few|TRBD2|TRBV7-9|TRBJ2-5
CASSITRGAGGTQYF
TGTGCCAGCAGTATCACGAGGGGCGCGGGGGGGACCCAGTACTTC
>once|TRBD2|TRBV7-3|TRBJ2-3
CASSPGGLRADTQYF
TGTGCCAGCAGCCCGGGGGGGCTCAGGGCAGATACGCAGTATTTT
>few|NA|TRBV6-1|TRBJ2-5
CASSEQGRRLQGTQYF
TGTGCCAGCAGTGAACAGGGACGCCGACTTCAAGGGACCCAGTACTTC
>NA|TRBD2|TRBV7-3|TRBJ2-1
CASSLEIAGHNEQFF
TGTGCCAGCAGCTTGGAAATAGCGGGGCACAATGAGCAGTTCTTC
>few|TRBD1|TRBV6-1|TRBJ1-2
CASSELRQGSYGYTF
TGTGCCAGCAGTGAATTGAGACAGGGAAGCTATGGCTACACCTTC
>few|NA|TRBV27|TRBJ1-2
CASFGPWNYGYTF
TGTGCCAGTTTCGGACCGTGGAACTATGGCTACACCTTC